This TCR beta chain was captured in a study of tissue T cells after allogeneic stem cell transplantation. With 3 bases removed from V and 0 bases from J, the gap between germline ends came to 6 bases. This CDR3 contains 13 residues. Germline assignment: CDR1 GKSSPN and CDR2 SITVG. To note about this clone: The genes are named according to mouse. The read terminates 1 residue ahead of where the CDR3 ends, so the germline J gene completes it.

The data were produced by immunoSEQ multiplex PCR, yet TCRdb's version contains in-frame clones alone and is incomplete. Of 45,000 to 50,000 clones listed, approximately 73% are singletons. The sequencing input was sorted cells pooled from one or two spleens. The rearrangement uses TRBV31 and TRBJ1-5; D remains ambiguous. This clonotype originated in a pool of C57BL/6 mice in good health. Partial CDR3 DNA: TGTGCCTGGAGGCATTATAACAACCAGGCTCCGCTT. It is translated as CAWRHYNNQAPL. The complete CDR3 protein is CAWRHYNNQAPLF.